The source of this T cell receptor (beta chain) is a study of T-cell reconstitution after alpha-beta-depleted transplantation in children. Using unique molecular identifiers, the investigators prepared the TCRbeta library. TCRdb reprocessed the PCR reads via MiXCR and lists one record per CDR3 protein. The sample includes about 500,000 distinct CDR3 sequences, less than 35% seen only once; the top ten take under 3%. The CDR3 length is 14 residues. The V end was cut by 1 base, the J end by 1 base, with 7 bases between. The germline gives CDR1 SGHTA, CDR2 FQGNSA. Sequencing used PBMCs from the stem cell graft donor, obtained from the stem cell graft. The clonotype originates from a human donor who donated a stem cell graft to a child with aplastic anemia. The V call is TRBV7-2, the J call TRBJ1-2; D not resolved. CDR3 DNA sequence: TGTGCCAGCAGCTTAGACGGAATTAACTATGGCTACACCTTC. As protein: CASSLDGINYGYTF.